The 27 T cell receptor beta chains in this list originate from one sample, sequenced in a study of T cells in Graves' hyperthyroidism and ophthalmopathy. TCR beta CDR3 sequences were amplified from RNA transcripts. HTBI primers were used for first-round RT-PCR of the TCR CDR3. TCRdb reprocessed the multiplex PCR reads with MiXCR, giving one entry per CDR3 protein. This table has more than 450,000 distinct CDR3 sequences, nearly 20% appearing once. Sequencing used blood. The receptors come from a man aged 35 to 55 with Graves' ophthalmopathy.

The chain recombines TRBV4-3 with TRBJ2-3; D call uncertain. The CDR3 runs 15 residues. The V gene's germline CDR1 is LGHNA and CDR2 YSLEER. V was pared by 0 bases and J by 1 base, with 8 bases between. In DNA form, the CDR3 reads TGCGCCAGCAGCCAAGATCCGGCCCGCACAGATACGCAGTATTTT. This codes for CASSQDPARTDTQYF.

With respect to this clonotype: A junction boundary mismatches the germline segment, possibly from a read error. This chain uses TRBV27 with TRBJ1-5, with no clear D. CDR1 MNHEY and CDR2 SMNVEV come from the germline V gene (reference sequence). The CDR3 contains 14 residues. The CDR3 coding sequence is TGTGTCAGCAGTTGGGAAGGGCCCTATCAGCCCCAGCATTTT. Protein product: CVSSWEGPYQPQHF.

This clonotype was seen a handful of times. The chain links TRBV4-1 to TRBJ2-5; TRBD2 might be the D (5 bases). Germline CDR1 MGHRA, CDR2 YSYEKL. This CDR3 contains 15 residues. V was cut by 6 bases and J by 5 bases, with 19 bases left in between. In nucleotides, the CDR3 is TGCGCCAGCAGTCGAATCGGGATCCCCAAGGAGACCCAGTACTTC. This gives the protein CASSRIGIPKETQYF.

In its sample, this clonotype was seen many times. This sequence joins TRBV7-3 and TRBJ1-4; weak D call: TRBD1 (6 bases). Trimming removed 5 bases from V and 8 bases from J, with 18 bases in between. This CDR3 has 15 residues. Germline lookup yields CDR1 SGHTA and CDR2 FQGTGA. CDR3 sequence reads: CASSLRDIKGEKLFF. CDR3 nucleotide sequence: TGTGCCAGCAGCCTCCGGGACATAAAGGGCGAAAAACTGTTTTTT. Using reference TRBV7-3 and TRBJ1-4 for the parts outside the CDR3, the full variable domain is GAGVSQTPSNKVTEKGKYVELRCDPISGHTALYWYRQSLGQGPEFLIYFQGTGAADDSGLPNDRFFAVRPEGSVSTLKIQRTERGDSAVYLCASSLRDIKGEKLFFGSGTQLSVL.

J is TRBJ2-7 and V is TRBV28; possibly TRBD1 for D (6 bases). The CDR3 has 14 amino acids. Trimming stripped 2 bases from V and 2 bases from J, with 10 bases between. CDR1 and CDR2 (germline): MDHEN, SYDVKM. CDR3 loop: CASSLRDIAYEQYF. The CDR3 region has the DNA TGTGCCAGCAGTTTAAGGGACATAGCCTACGAGCAGTACTTC.

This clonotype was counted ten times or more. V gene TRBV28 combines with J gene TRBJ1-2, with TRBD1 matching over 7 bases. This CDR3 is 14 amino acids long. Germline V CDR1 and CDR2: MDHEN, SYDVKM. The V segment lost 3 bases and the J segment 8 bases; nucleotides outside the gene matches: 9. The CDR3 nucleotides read TGTGCCAGCAGTTTCGCCGGGACAGAGTACGGCTACACCTTC. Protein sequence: CASSFAGTEYGYTF.

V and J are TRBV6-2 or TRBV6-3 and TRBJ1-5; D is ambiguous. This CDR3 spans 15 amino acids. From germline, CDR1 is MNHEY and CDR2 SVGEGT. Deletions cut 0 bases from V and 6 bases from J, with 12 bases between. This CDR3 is CASSYSQGGFQPQHF. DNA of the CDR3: TGTGCCAGCAGTTACTCCCAAGGTGGGTTTCAGCCCCAGCATTTT.

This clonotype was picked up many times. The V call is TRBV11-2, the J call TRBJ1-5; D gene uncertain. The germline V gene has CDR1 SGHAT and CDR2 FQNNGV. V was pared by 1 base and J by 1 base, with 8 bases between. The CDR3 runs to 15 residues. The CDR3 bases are TGTGCCAGCAGCTTAGGGACCCCGAGCAATCAGCCCCAGCATTTT. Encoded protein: CASSLGTPSNQPQHF.

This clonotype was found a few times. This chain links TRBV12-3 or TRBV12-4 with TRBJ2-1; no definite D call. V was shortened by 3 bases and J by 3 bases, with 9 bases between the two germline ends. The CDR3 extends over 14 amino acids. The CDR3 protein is CASSFPPIYNEQFF. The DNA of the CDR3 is TGTGCCAGCAGTTTTCCCCCAATCTACAATGAGCAGTTCTTC.

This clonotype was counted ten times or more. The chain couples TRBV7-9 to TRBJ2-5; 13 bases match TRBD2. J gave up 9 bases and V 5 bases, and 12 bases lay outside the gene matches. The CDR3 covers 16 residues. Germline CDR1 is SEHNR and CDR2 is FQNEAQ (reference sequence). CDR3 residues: CASSPEGLAGRWAQYF. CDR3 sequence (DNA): TGTGCCAGCAGCCCCGAGGGACTAGCGGGGCGATGGGCCCAGTACTTC.

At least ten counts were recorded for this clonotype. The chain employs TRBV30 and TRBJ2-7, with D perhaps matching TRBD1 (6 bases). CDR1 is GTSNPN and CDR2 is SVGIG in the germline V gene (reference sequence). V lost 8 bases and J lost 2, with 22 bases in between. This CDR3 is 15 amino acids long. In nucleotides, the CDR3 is TGTGCCATACGCCCTGCCGGGACATCTACCTACGAGCAGTACTTC. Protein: CAIRPAGTSTYEQYF.

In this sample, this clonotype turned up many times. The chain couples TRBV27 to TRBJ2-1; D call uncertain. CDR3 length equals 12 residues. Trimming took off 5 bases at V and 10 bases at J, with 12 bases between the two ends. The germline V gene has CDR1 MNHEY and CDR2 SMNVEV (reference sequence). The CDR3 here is CASSAVFSEQFF. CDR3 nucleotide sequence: TGTGCCAGCAGTGCCGTCTTTAGCGAGCAGTTCTTC.

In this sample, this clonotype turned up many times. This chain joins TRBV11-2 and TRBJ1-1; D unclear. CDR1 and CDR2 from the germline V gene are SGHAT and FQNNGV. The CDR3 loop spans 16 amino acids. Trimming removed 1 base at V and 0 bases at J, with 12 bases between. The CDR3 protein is CASSLGGRRLNTEAFF. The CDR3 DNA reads TGTGCCAGCAGCTTAGGTGGACGGCGGCTGAACACTGAAGCTTTCTTT.

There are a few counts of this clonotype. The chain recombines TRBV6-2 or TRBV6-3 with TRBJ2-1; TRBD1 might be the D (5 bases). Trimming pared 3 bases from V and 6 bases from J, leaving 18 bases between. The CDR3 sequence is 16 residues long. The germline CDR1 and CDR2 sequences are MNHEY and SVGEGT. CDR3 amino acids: CASSYSRQGSVNEQFF. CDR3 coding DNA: TGTGCCAGCAGTTATTCCCGGCAGGGATCGGTCAATGAGCAGTTCTTC.

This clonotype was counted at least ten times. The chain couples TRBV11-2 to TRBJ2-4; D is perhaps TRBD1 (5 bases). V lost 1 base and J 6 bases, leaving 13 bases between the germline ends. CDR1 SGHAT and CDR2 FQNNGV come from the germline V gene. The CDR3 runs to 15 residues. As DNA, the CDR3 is TGTGCCAGCAGCTTAGGGGCTCTAAGGGGAAACATTCAGTACTTC. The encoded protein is CASSLGALRGNIQYF.

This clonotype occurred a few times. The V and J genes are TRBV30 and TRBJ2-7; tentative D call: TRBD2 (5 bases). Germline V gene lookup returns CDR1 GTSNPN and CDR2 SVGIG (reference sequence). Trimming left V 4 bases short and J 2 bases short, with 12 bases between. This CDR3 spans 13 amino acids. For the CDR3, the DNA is TGTGCCTGGAAACGGAGCGGAACCTACGAGCAGTACTTC. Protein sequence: CAWKRSGTYEQYF.

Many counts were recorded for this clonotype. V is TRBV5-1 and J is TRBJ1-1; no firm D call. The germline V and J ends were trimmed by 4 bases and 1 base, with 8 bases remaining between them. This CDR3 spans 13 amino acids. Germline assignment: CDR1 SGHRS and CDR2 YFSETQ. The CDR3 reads CASSTDGNTEAFF. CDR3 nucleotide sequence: TGCGCCAGCAGCACGGACGGGAACACTGAAGCTTTCTTT.

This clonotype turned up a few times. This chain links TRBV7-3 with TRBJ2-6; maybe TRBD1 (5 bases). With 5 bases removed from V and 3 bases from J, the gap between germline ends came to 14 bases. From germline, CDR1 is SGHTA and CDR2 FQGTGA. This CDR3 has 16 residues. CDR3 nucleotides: TGTGCCAGCAGCCGCCCCCCAGGGCTTGGGGCCAACGTCCTGACTTTC. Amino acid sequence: CASSRPPGLGANVLTF.

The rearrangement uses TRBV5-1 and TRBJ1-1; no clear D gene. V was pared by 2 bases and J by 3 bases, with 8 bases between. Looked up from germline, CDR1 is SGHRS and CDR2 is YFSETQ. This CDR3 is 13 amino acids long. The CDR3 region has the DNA TGCGCCAGCAGCTTTTTGACGGACACTGAAGCTTTCTTT. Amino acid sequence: CASSFLTDTEAFF. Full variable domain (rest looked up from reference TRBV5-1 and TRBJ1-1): KAGVTQTPRYLIKTRGQQVTLSCSPISGHRSVSWYQQTPGQGLQFLFEYFSETQRNKGNFPGRFSGRQFSNSRSEMNVSTLELGDSALYLCASSFLTDTEAFFGQGTRLTVV.

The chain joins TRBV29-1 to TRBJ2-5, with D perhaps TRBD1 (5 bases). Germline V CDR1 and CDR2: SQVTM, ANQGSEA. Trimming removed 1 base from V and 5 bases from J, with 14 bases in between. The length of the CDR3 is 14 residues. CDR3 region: CSVEGTGPHETQYF. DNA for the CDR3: TGCAGCGTTGAAGGAACAGGTCCCCACGAGACCCAGTACTTC.

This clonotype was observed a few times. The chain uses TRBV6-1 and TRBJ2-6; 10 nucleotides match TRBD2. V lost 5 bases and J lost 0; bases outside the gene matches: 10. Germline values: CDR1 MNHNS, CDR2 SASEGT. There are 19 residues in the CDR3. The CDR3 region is CASSSAASGRSSGANVLTF. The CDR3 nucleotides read TGTGCCAGCAGTTCCGCAGCTAGCGGGAGAAGCTCTGGGGCCAACGTCCTGACTTTC.

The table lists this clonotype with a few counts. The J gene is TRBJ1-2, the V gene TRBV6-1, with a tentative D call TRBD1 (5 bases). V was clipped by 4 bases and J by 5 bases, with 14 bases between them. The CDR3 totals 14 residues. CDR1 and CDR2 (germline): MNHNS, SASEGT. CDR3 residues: CASSVTGTVYGYTF. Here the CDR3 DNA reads TGTGCCAGCAGTGTGACCGGGACGGTTTATGGCTACACCTTC.

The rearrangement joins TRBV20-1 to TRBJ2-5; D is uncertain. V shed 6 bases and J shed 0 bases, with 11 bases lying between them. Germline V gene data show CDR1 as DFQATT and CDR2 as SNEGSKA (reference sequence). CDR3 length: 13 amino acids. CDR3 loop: CSAVRHHQETQYF. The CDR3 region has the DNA TGCAGTGCCGTTAGACACCACCAAGAGACCCAGTACTTC.

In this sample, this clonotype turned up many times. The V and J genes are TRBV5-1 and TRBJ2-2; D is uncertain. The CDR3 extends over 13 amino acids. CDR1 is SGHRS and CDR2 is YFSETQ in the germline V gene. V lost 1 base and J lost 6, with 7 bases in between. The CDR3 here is CASSLKGPGELFF. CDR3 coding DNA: TGCGCCAGCAGCTTGAAGGGCCCCGGGGAGCTGTTTTTT.

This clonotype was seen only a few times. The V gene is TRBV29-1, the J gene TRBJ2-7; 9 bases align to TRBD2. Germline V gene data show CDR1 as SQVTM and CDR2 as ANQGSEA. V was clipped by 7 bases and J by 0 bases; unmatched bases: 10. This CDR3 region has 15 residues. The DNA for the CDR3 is TGCAGCGCCCGCGGGGGGGGGGGCCTCTCCTACGAGCAGTACTTC. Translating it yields CSARGGGGLSYEQYF.

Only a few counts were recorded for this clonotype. CDR3 in DNA: TGTGCCAGCAGCTCTTCAGCGGGGGGAAGCACAGATACGCAGTATTTT. Encoded protein: CASSSSAGGSTDTQYF. V usage is TRBV12-3 or TRBV12-4 and J usage is TRBJ2-3; TRBD2 aligns across 9 bases. Unmatched junction bases numbered 7, after V lost 6 bases and J lost 0 bases. The CDR3 consists of 16 residues.

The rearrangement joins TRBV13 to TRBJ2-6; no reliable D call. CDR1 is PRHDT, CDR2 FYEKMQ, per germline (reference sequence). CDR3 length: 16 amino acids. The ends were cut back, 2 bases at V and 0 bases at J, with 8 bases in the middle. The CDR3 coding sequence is TGTGCCAGCAGCTTAAGGCCGGCCTCTGGGGCCAACGTCCTGACTTTC. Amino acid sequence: CASSLRPASGANVLTF.